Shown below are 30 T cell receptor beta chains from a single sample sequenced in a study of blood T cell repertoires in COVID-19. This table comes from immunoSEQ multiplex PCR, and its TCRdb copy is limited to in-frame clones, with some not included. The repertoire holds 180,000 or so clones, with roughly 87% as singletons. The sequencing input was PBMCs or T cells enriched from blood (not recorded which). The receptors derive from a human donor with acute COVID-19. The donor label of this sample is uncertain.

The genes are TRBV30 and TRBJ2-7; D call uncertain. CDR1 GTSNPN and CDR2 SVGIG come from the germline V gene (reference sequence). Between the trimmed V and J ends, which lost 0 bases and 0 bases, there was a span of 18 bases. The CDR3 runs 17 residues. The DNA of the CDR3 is TGTGCCTGGAGTGTACGCGGCAAAAGTCCCCGCTCCTACGAGCAGTACTTC. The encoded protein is CAWSVRGKSPRSYEQYF.

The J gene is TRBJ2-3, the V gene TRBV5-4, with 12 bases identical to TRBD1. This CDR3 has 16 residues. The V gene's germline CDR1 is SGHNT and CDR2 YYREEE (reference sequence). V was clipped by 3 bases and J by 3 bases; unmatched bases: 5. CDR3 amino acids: CASSWGQGARTDTQYF. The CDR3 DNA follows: TGTGCCAGCAGCTGGGGACAGGGGGCGAGGACAGATACGCAGTATTTT.

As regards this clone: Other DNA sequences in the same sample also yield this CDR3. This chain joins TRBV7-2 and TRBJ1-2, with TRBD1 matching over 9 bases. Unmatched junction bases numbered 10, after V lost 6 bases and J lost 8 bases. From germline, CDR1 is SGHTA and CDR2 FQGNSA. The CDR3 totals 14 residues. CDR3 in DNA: TGTGCCAGCAGTGCCCGCCGGGACAGGGTAGGCTACACCTTC. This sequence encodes CASSARRDRVGYTF.

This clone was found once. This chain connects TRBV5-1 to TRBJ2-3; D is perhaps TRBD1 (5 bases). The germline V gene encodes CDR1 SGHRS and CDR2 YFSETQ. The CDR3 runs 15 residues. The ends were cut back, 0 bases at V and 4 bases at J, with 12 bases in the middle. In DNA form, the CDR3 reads TGCGCCAGCAGCTTGGGACAGCTCCACGCAGATACGCAGTATTTT. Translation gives CASSLGQLHADTQYF.

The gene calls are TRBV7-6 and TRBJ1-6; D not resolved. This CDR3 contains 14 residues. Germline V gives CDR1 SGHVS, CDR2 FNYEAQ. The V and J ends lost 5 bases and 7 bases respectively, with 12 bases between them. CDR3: CASSPIGGNSPLHF. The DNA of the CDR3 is TGTGCCAGCAGCCCTATAGGCGGGAATTCACCCCTCCACTTT.

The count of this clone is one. Here the CDR3 reads CASSKVQGGPEAFF. CDR3 nucleotides: TGTGCCAGCAGCAAAGTCCAGGGAGGGCCTGAAGCTTTCTTT. The gene calls are TRBV21-1 and TRBJ1-1. TRBV21-1 represents a pseudogene. This CDR3 has 14 amino acids.

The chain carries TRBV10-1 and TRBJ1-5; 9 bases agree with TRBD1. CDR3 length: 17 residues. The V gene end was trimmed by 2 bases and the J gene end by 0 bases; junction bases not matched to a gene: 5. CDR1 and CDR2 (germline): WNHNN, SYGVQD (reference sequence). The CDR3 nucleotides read TGCGCCAGCAGTGAGGCGGACAGGGGTTATAGCAATCAGCCCCAGCATTTT. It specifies CASSEADRGYSNQPQHF.

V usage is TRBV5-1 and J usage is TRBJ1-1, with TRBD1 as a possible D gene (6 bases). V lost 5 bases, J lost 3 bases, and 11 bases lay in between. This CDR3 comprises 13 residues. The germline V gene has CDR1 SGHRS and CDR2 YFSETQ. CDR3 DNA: TGCGCCAGCAGGCAGGGGATCGACACTGAAGCTTTCTTT. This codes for CASRQGIDTEAFF.

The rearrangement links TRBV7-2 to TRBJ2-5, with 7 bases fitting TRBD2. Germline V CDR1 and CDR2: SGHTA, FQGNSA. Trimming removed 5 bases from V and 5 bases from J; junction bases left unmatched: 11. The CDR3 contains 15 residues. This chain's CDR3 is CASSLNGGREETQYF. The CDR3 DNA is TGTGCCAGCAGCCTAAATGGTGGGCGGGAGGAGACCCAGTACTTC.

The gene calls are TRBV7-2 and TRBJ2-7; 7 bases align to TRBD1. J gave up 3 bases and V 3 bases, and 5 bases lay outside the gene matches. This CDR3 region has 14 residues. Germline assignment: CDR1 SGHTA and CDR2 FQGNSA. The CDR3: CASSFGRDSYEQYF. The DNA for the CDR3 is TGTGCCAGCAGCTTCGGCAGGGACAGCTACGAGCAGTACTTC.

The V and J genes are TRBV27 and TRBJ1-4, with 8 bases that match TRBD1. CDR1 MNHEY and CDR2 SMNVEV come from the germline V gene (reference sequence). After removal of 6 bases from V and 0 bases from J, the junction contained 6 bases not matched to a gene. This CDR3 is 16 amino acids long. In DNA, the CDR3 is TGTGCCAGCAGACCGGGACAGGCAGCAACTAATGAAAAACTGTTTTTT. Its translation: CASRPGQAATNEKLFF.

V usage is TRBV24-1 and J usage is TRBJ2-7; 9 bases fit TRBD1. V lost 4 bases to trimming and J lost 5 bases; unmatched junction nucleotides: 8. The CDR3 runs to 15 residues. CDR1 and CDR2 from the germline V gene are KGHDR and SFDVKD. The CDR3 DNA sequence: TGTGCCACCAGTGAAACCGGGACAGGGTTCCACGAGCAGTACTTC. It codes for CATSETGTGFHEQYF.

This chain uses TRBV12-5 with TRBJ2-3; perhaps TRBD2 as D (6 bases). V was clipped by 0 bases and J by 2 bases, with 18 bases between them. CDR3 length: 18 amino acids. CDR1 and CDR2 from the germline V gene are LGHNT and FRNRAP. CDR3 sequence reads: CASGLVPGLETITDTQYF. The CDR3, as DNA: TGTGCTAGTGGTTTGGTACCGGGACTCGAAACCATCACAGATACGCAGTATTTT.

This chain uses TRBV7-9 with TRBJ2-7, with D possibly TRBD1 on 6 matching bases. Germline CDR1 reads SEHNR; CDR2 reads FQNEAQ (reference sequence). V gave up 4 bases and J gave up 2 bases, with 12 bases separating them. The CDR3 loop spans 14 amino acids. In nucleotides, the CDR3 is TGTGCCAGCAGCTCGTCCGGACAGACCTACGAGCAGTACTTC. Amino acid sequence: CASSSSGQTYEQYF. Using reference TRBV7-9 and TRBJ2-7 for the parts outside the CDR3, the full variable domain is DTGVSQNPRHKITKRGQNVTFRCDPISEHNRLYWYRQTLGQGPEFLTYFQNEAQLEKSRLLSDRFSAERPKGSFSTLEIQRTEQGDSAMYLCASSSSGQTYEQYFGPGTRLTVT.

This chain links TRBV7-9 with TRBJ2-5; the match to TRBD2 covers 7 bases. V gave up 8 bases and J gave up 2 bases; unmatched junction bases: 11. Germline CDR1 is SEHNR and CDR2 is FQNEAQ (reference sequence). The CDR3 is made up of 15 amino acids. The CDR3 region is CASRLGSGFQETQYF. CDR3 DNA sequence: TGTGCCAGCCGGTTGGGTAGCGGGTTTCAAGAGACCCAGTACTTC.

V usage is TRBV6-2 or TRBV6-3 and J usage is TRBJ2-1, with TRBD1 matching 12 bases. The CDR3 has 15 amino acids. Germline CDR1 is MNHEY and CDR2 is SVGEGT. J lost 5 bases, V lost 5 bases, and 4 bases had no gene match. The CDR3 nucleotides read TGTGCCAGCAGTCACGGGACAGGGGGCCACAATGAGCAGTTCTTC. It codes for CASSHGTGGHNEQFF.

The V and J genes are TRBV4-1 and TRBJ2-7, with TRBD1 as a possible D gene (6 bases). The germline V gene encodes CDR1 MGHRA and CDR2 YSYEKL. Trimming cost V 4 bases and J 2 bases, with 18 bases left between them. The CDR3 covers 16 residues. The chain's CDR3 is CASSRLPQGRTYEQYF. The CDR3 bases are TGCGCCAGCAGCCGCCTCCCACAGGGAAGGACCTACGAGCAGTACTTC.

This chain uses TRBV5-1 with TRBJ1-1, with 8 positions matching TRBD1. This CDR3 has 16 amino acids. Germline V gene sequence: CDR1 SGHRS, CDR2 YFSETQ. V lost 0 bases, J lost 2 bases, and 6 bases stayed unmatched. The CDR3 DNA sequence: TGCGCCAGCAGCTTGGGGACAGGGTCATTCAACACTGAAGCTTTCTTT. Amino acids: CASSLGTGSFNTEAFF.

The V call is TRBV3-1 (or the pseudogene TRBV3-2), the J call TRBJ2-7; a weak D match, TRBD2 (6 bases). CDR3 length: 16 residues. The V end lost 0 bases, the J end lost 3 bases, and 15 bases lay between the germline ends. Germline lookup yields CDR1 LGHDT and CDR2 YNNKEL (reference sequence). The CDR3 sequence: CASSQEGRGRSYEQYF. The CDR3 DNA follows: TGTGCCAGCAGCCAAGAAGGGCGGGGTAGAAGCTACGAGCAGTACTTC.

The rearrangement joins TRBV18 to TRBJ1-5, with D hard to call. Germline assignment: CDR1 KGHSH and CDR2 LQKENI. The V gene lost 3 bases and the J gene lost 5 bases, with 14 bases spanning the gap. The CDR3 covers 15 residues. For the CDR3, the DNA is TGTGCCAGCTCACCCCGCGGCTCGATAGATCAGCCCCAGCATTTT. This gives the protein CASSPRGSIDQPQHF.

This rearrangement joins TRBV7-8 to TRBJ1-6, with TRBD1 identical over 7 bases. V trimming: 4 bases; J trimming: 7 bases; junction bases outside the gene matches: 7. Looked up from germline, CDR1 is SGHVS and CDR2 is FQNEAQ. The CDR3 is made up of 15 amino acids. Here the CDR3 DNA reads TGTGCCAGCAGCTCGACCGGGACAGAAAATTCACCCCTCCACTTT. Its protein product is CASSSTGTENSPLHF.

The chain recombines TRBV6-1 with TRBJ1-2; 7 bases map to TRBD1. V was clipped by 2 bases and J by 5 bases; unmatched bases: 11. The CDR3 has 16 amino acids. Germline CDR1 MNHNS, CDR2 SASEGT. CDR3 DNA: TGTGCCAGCAGTGAAACGCTCGGGACAGCGATATATGGCTACACCTTC. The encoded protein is CASSETLGTAIYGYTF.

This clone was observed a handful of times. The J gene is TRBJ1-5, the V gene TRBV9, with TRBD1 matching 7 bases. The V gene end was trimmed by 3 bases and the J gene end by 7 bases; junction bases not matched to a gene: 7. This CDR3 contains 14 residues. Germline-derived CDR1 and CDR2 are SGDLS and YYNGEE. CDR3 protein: CASSAGTEGQPQHF. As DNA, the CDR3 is TGTGCCAGCAGCGCCGGGACAGAAGGACAGCCCCAGCATTTT.

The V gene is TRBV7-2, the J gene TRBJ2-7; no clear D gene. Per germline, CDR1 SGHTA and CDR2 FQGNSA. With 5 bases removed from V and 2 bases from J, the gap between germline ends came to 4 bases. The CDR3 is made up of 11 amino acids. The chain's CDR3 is CASSPAYEQYF. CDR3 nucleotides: TGTGCCAGCAGCCCAGCCTACGAGCAGTACTTC.

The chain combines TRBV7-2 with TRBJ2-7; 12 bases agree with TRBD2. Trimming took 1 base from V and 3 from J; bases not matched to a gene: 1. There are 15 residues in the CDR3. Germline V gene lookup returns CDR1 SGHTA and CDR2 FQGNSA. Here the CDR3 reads CASSLGTSGVYEQYF. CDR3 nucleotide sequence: TGTGCCAGCAGCTTAGGGACTAGCGGGGTCTACGAGCAGTACTTC.

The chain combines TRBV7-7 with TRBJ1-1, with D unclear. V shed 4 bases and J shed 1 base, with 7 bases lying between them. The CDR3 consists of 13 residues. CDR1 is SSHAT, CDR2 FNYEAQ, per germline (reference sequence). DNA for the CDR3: TGTGCCAGCAGCTCGCGACAGAACACTGAAGCTTTCTTT. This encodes CASSSRQNTEAFF.

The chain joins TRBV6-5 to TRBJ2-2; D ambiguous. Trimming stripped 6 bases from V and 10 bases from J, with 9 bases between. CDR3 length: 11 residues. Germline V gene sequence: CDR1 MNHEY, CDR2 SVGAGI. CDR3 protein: CASRGNVELFF. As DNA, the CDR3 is TGTGCCAGCAGGGGCAACGTGGAGCTGTTTTTT.

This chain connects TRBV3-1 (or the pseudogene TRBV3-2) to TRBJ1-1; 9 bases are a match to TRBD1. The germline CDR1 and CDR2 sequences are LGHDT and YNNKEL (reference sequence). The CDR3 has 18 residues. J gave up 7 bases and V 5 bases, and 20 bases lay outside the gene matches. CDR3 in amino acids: CASSESRDRVREKDEAFF. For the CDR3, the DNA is TGTGCCAGCAGCGAGAGCCGGGACAGGGTTCGAGAGAAGGATGAAGCTTTCTTT.

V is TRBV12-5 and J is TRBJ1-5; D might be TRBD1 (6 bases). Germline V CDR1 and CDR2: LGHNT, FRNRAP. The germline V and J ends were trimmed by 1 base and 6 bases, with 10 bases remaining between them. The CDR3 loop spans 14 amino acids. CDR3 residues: CASGLGGGGQPQHF. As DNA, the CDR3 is TGTGCTAGTGGTTTGGGAGGGGGGGGTCAGCCCCAGCATTTT. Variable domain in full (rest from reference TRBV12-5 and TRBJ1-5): DARVTQTPRHKVTEMGQEVTMRCQPILGHNTVFWYRQTMMQGLELLAYFRNRAPLDDSGMPKDRFSAEMPDATLATLKIQPSEPRDSAVYFCASGLGGGGQPQHFGDGTRLSIL.

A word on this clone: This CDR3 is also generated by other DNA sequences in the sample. This CDR3 is CAISEPQGSTDTQYF. The CDR3 coding sequence is TGTGCCATCAGTGAGCCGCAGGGGAGCACAGATACGCAGTATTTT. This chain joins TRBV10-3 and TRBJ2-3; perhaps TRBD1 as D (6 bases). The V end lost 2 bases, the J end lost 0 bases, and 9 bases lay between the germline ends. This CDR3 contains 15 residues. Germline-derived CDR1 and CDR2 are ENHRY and SYGVKD.